The entry below gives a single T cell receptor beta chain sequence along with its context. What it recognizes is unknown. With 0 bases removed from V and 2 bases from J, the gap between germline ends came to 11 bases. CDR1 LGHNA and CDR2 YSLEER come from the germline V gene. The CDR3 totals 15 residues. This sample stems from a study of cytomegalovirus exposure and HLA in healthy donors. Regarding the study as a whole: In vitro testing confirmed a few CMV-associated chains as specific for CMV antigens.

Both 60 Vbeta primers and 13 Jbeta primers went into the PCR. Method: immunoSEQ multiplex PCR; TCRdb's copy keeps in-frame clones and lacks some. The sample shows roughly 140,000 clones, about three quarters of them seen only once. The V gene is TRBV4-3, the J gene TRBJ2-7; D is unclear. The material sequenced was PBMCs. This TCR was recovered from a woman aged 25 to 45 in good health and CMV-seronegative. The DNA of the CDR3 is TGCGCCAGCAGCCAAGATGGCAGTCCCCCCTACGAGCAGTACTTC. It is translated as CASSQDGSPPYEQYF.